These T cell receptor beta chains were read from a single sample in a study of memory CD4+ T cells and cytomegalovirus serostatus. Assay used: immunoSEQ multiplex PCR; TCRdb lists only in-frame clones, some missing. The sample carries about 92,000 clones, approximately 80% recorded once. Material for sequencing was memory CD4+ T cells from blood. These receptors came from an adult in good health and CMV-seropositive. The conserved cysteine and the conserved F or W are not part of the CDR3 here. Each record gives: J gene, clone size, V gene, CDR3 protein. Part of the rows lack a size; the others show once, few, many or a class for expanded clones.

TRBJ1-5,once,TRBV6-1,ASELGTGVNQPQH
TRBJ1-1,once,TRBV10-3,AISGGLDEAF
TRBJ2-7,-,TRBV5-6,ASSPRPGLAGGSEQY
TRBJ2-5,-,TRBV2,ASREEPGQGKETQY
TRBJ2-5,-,TRBV9,ASALTGKETQY
TRBJ2-3,-,TRBV11-2,ASSRLARQTDTQY
TRBJ2-1,once,TRBV5-4,ASSSGGREAEYNEQF
TRBJ1-1,-,TRBV28,ASSTTGGENTEAF
TRBJ2-6,-,TRBV4-3,ASSRRDWVTGSGANVLT
TRBJ2-2,-,TRBV7-8,ASSFGHLTGELF
TRBJ2-7,-,TRBV5-1,ASSLRSGGEQY
TRBJ1-5,-,TRBV6-1,ASRLQGAQPQH
TRBJ1-2,-,TRBV9,ASSVGPGGIYGYT
TRBJ2-1,-,TRBV7-9,ASSLLAGTNEQF
TRBJ1-2,once,TRBV5-1,ASRRTVNYGYT
TRBJ2-5,-,TRBV18,ASSPSGETQY
TRBJ2-7,-,TRBV5-4,ASSYGRAGLGQY
TRBJ2-3,-,TRBV5-4,ASRPLAGAGDTQY
TRBJ2-1,-,TRBV5-4,ASSLSGGNEQF
TRBJ1-5,-,TRBV6-1,ASSRGGINQPQH
TRBJ2-1,-,TRBV7-2,ASSIAGAKNEQF
TRBJ2-3,-,TRBV29-1,SVEPGADTQY
TRBJ2-1,-,TRBV7-6,ASSSLLKAGTGENEQF
TRBJ2-3,-,TRBV9,ANQNREGHFGTDTQY
TRBJ2-2,once,TRBV19,ASSRALPPGELF
TRBJ1-1,-,TRBV9,ASSVAGGQGAQPF
TRBJ1-5,-,TRBV6-1,ASGLDRDQPQH
TRBJ1-3,-,TRBV15,ATSRGDRSSGNTIY
TRBJ1-3,few,TRBV9,ASSAGTAGNTIY
TRBJ1-2,-,TRBV4-3,ASSQDLATEGYT
TRBJ2-7,-,TRBV25-1,ASSDVAGRSSYEQY
TRBJ1-2,-,TRBV7-3,ASSPNTGKAGYT
TRBJ1-1,-,TRBV2,ASSLLLGYSEAF
TRBJ1-5,-,TRBV13,ASSGQGVQPQH